Shown below are 5 T cell receptor beta chains from a single sample sequenced in a study of regulatory T cells in long-lasting Graves disease. Construction of the TCR beta libraries employed iRepertoire HTBI primers in conjunction with Arm-PCR of CDR3 regions. TCRdb fed the multiplex PCR reads into MiXCR, producing one record per CDR3 protein. The repertoire holds about 470,000 distinct CDR3 sequences, with roughly 21% as singletons. Time point defined: persistent/refractory GD, antithyroid drugs over 5 years with positive TRAb. After RNA was extracted from PBMCs, the TCR library was made from it. Specimen: peripheral blood mononuclear cells (PBMCs), collected when the disease was refractory, from a patient treated with antithyroid drugs. The receptors derive from a female donor with Graves disease.

This clonotype was seen repeatedly, ten times or more. This chain connects TRBV7-8 to TRBJ1-2, with TRBD1 matching 11 bases. The CDR3 runs to 16 residues. The ends lost 5 bases at V and 6 bases at J; junction bases unmatched: 11. Germline CDR1 SGHVS, CDR2 FQNEAQ. CDR3 residues: CASSIDLGQGADGYTF. The CDR3 nucleotides read TGTGCCAGCAGCATAGACTTAGGACAGGGGGCGGATGGCTACACCTTC. The entire variable domain, with the rest obtained from reference TRBV7-8 and TRBJ1-2, is as follows: GAGVSQSPRYKVAKRGQDVALRCDPISGHVSLFWYQQALGQGPEFLTYFQNEAQLDKSGLPSDRFFAERPEGSVSTLKIQRTQQEDSAVYLCASSIDLGQGADGYTFGSGTRLTVV.

In this sample, this clonotype turned up many times. V and J are TRBV6-1 and TRBJ1-6; tentative D call: TRBD1 (6 bases). V lost 7 bases and J 0 bases, leaving 10 bases between the germline ends. The CDR3 covers 15 residues. CDR1 is MNHNS and CDR2 is SASEGT in the germline V gene. This CDR3 is CASNEQGSYNSPLHF. CDR3 sequence (DNA): TGTGCCAGCAACGAACAGGGCTCCTATAATTCACCCCTCCACTTT.

This clonotype appeared many times. The chain carries TRBV3-1 and TRBJ1-1; D is unresolved. Looked up from germline, CDR1 is LGHDT and CDR2 is YNNKEL (reference sequence). The CDR3 totals 14 residues. V lost 0 bases to trimming and J lost 5 bases, with 10 bases between them. CDR3 DNA sequence: TGTGCCAGCAGCCAAGATTTGGCCGGGACTGAAGCTTTCTTT. This gives the protein CASSQDLAGTEAFF.

As concerns this clonotype: A much larger clonotype is one base distant, so this may be a read error. The chain has TRBV4-1 and TRBJ1-2; D is unclear. Germline V gene sequence: CDR1 MGHRA, CDR2 YSYEKL. The CDR3 contains 15 residues. The germline V and J ends were trimmed by 4 bases and 3 bases, with 15 bases remaining between them. In nucleotides, the CDR3 is TGCGCCAGCAGCCGAGATCTATTCAAGGACTATGGCTACACCTTC. This gives the protein CASSRDLFKDYGYTF.

V is TRBV25-1 and J is TRBJ2-1; 8 nucleotides match TRBD2. Germline V lookup: CDR1 MGHDK, CDR2 SYGVNS. The V and J ends lost 1 base and 4 bases, in that order; junction bases with no gene match: 9. CDR3 size: 17 residues. The CDR3 nucleotides are TGTGCCAGCAGTGAATCTCGGGCGGGGGGTTCGTACAATGAGCAGTTCTTC. Its translation is CASSESRAGGSYNEQFF.